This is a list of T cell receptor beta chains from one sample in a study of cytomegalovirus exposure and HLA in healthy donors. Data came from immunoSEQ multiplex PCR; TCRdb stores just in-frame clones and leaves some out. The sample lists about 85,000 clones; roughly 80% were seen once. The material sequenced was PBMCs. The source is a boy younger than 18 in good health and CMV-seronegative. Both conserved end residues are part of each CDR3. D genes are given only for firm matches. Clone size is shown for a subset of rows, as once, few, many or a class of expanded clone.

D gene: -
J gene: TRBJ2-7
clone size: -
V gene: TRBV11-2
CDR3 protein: CASKDSPSYEQYF
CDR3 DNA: TGTGCCAGCAAGGACTCCCCCTCCTACGAGCAGTACTTC

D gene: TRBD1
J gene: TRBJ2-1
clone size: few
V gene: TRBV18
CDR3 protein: CASSPRDRYNEQFF
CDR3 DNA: TGTGCCAGCTCACCACGGGACAGATACAATGAGCAGTTCTTC

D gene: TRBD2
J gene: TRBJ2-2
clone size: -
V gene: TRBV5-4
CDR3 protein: CASSIRTRVDTGELFF
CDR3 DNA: TGTGCCAGCAGCATCCGGACTAGGGTGGACACCGGGGAGCTGTTTTTT

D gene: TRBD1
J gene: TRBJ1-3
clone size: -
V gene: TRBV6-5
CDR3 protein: CASSPWTGGMNTIYF
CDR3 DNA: TGTGCCAGCAGCCCCTGGACAGGGGGGATGAACACCATATATTTT

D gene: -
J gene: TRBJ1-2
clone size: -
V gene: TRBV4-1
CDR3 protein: CASSQASELTMGGYTF
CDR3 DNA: TGCGCCAGCAGCCAAGCGTCCGAACTAACTATGGGTGGCTACACCTTC

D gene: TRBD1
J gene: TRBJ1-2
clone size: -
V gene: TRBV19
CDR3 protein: CASSLQGADRGYTF
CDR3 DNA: TGTGCCAGTAGTCTCCAGGGGGCGGATCGTGGCTACACCTTC

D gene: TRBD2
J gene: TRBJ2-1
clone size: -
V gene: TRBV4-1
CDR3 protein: CASSHATRGGHEQFF
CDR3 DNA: TGCGCCAGCAGCCATGCCACTCGGGGGGGGCATGAGCAGTTCTTC

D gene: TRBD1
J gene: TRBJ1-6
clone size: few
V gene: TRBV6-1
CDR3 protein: CASSDDRGKAPLHF
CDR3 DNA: TGTGCCAGCAGTGACGACAGGGGTAAAGCACCCCTCCACTTT

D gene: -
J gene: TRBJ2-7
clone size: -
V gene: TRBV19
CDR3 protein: CASRSSVYEQYF
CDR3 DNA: TGTGCCAGTAGGTCTAGCGTCTACGAGCAGTACTTC

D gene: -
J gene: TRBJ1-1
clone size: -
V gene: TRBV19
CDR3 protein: CASLSGYEAFF
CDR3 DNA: TGTGCCAGTCTTTCGGGGTATGAAGCTTTCTTT

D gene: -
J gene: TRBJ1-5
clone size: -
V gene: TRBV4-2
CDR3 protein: CASSHHAAEGQPQHF
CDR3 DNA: TGTGCCAGCAGCCACCATGCGGCCGAGGGTCAGCCCCAGCATTTT

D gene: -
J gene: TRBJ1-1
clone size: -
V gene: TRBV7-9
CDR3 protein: CASSFTEVTEAFF
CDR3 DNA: TGTGCCAGCAGCTTTACGGAGGTCACTGAAGCTTTCTTT

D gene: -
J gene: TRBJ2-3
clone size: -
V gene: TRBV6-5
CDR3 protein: CASSYSTPSTDTQYF
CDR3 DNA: TGTGCCAGCAGTTACAGTACACCTAGCACAGATACGCAGTATTTT

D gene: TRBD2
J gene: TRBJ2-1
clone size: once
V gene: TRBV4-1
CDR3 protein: CASSQSLLAGGQDEQFF
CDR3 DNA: TGCGCCAGCAGCCAATCTCTCCTAGCGGGAGGTCAGGATGAGCAGTTCTTC

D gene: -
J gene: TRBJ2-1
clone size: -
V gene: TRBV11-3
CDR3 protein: CASSLPGSGNEQFF
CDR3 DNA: TGTGCCAGCAGCTTGCCGGGGTCGGGGAATGAGCAGTTCTTC

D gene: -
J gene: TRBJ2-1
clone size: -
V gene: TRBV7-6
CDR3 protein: CASSLVQGYNEQFF
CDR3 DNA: TGTGCCAGCAGCTTAGTTCAGGGGTATAATGAGCAGTTCTTC

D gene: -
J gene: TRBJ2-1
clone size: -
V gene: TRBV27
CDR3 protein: CASSPPTKEQFF
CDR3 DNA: TGTGCCAGCAGTCCCCCCACTAAAGAGCAGTTCTTC

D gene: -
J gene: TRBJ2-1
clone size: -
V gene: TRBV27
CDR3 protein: CASSLLQAYNEQFF
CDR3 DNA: TGTGCCAGCAGTTTACTACAGGCCTACAATGAGCAGTTCTTC

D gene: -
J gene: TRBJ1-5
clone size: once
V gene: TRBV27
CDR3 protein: CASSPSRMNQPQHF
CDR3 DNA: TGTGCCAGCAGTCCCTCCCGTATGAATCAGCCCCAGCATTTT

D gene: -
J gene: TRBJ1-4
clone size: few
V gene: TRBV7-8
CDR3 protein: CASSLGGDTNEKLFF
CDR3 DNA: TGTGCCAGCAGCTTAGGGGGGGACACTAATGAAAAACTGTTTTTT

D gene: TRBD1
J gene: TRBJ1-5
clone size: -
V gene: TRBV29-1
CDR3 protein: CSVVLEGTGNQPQHF
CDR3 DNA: TGCAGCGTTGTTCTGGAGGGGACAGGAAATCAGCCCCAGCATTTT

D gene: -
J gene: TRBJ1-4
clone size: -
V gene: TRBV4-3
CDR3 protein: CASSQVTGQPNEKLFF
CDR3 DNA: TGCGCCAGCAGCCAAGTAACAGGACAGCCAAATGAAAAACTGTTTTTT

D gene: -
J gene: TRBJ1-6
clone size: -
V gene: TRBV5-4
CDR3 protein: CASSYYSLGSPLHF
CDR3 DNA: TGTGCCTCATCCTATTATAGTCTCGGTTCACCCCTCCACTTT

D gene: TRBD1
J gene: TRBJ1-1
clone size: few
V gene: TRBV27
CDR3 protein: CASSSKTGDAFF
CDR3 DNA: TGTGCCAGCAGTTCCAAGACAGGGGACGCTTTCTTT

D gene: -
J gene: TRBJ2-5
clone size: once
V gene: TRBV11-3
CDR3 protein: CASSLGGDRDGETQYF
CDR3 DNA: TGTGCCAGCAGCTTAGGGGGGGACAGAGATGGGGAGACCCAGTACTTC

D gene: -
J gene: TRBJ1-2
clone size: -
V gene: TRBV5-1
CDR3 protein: CASSLSGGGYTF
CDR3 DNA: TGCGCCAGCAGCTTGTCCGGGGGTGGCTACACCTTC

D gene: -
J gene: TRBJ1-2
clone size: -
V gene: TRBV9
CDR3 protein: CASSETALVPGYTF
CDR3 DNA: TGTGCCAGCAGCGAGACAGCACTGGTCCCTGGCTACACCTTC

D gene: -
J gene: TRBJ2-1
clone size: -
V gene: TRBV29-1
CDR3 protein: CSVEAARGEQFF
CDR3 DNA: TGCAGCGTTGAGGCTGCCCGGGGTGAGCAGTTCTTC

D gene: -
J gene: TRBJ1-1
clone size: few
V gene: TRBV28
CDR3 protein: CASSLANGEAFF
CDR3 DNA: TGTGCCAGCAGTTTAGCAAACGGTGAAGCTTTCTTT

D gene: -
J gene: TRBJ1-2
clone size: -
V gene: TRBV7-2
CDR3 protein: CASSLGTQGSGGYTF
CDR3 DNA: TGTGCCAGCAGCTTAGGTACCCAGGGTAGTGGCGGCTACACCTTC

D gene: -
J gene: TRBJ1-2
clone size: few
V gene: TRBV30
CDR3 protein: CAWSVWGGASGYTF
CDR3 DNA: TGTGCCTGGAGTGTATGGGGGGGCGCCTCTGGCTACACCTTC

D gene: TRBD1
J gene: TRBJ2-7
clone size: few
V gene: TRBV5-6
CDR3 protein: CASSFRTGLTYEQYF
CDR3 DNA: TGTGCCAGCAGCTTTCGGACAGGGCTAACCTACGAGCAGTACTTC

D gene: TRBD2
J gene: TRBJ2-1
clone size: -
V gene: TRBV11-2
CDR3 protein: CASSLGSGRAGGYNEQFF
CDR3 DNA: TGTGCCAGCAGCTTAGGTAGCGGGAGGGCCGGTGGCTACAATGAGCAGTTCTTC

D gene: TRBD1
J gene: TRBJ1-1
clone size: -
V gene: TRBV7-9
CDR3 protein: CASSPRQGWGSDTEAFF
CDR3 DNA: TGTGCCAGCAGTCCCCGACAGGGTTGGGGGTCGGACACTGAAGCTTTCTTT

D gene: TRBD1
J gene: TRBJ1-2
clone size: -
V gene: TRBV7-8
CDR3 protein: CASSLLSGTGVNNGYTF
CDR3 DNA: TGTGCCAGCAGCCTACTTTCCGGGACAGGGGTAAATAATGGCTACACCTTC

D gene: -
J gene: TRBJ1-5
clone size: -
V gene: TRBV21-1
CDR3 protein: CASSSSGSQPQHF
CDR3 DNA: TGTGCCAGCAGCTCCAGCGGGTCTCAGCCCCAGCATTTT